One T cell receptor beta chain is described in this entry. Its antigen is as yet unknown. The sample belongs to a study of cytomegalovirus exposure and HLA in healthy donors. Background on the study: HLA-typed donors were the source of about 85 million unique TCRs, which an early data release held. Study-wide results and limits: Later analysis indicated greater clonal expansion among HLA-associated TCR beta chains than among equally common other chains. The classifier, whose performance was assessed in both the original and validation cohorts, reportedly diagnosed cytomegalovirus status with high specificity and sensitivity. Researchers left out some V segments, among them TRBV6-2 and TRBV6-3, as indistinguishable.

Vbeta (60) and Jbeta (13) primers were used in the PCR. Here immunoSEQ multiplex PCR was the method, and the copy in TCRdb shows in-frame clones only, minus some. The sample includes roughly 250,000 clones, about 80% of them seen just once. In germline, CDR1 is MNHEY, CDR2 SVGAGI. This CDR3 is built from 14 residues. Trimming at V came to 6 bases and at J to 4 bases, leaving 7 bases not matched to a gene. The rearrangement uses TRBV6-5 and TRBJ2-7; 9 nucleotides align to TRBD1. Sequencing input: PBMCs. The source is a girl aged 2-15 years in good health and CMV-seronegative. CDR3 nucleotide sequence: TGTGCCAGCAGGCCGGGACAGGGAACGTACGAGCAGTACTTC. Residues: CASRPGQGTYEQYF.